This T cell receptor (beta chain) comes out of a study of blood T cell repertoires in COVID-19. Repertoires were generated with immunoSEQ multiplex PCR, while TCRdb's copy carries only in-frame clones and drops some. The sample records hundreds of thousands of clones, about 90% being singletons. This TCR was sampled from a man aged 45-60 years who had been exposed to COVID-19. The sequenced sample was PBMCs or T cells enriched from blood (not recorded which).

The CDR3: CAWSGGTQGANEKLFF. CDR3 bases: TGTGCCTGGAGTGGGGGCACACAGGGAGCTAATGAAAAACTGTTTTTT. The rearrangement links TRBV30 to TRBJ1-4, with D perhaps matching TRBD1 (6 bases). This CDR3 spans 16 amino acids. From germline, CDR1 is GTSNPN and CDR2 SVGIG (reference sequence). The V and J ends lost 1 base and 3 bases respectively, with 15 bases between them.